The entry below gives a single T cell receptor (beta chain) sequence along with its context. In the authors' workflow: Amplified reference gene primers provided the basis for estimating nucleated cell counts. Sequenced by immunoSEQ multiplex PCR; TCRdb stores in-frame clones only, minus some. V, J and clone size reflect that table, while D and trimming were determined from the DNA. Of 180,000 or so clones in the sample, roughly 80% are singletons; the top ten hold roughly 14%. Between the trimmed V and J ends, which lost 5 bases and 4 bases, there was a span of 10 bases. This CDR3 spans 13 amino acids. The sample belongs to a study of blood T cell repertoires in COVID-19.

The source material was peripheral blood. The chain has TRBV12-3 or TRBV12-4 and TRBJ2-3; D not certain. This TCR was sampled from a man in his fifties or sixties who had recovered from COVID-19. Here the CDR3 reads CASSLRASDTQYF. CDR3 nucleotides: TGTGCCAGCAGTCTCAGAGCGTCAGATACGCAGTATTTT.